The source of this TCR beta chain is a study of shared clonotypes between healthy human individuals (dated by TCRdb to 2020 to 2021). With respect to the entire study: The cohort included a few men and a couple of women between 18 and 49 years of age. Libraries were prepared and TCR repertoires were sequenced by different laboratories using diverse techniques, in order to increase sequencing depth and limit assay-specific biases. Each donor's leukapheresis produced roughly between roughly 0.85 and 10 billion PBMCs. To estimate repertoire size and how much clonotypes are shared between individuals, the study performed deep sequencing of blood TCR repertoires from 4 to 6 healthy adults. The research as a whole found: Pairwise subsampling led to the expectation that sequencing depth would affect the degree of clonotype sharing among donors. The small number of donors limited the genetic and exposure-history diversity represented. Sampling was limited to blood, and TCR repertoires in tissue likely differ from TCR repertoires in blood.

The CDR3 runs 13 amino acids, cysteine and phenylalanine included. The sequence is cut down to CDR3 DNA, 39 bases in frame from base 1. The V end loses 6 bases and the J end loses 2 bases, and a stretch of 11 bases separates them. Reading the germline V gene gives CDR1 MDHEN and CDR2 SYDVKM. This clone has only a few counts. Which antigen it targets is not known. No base quality values were provided; no much bigger clone lies one nucleotide off. Healthy HIV-negative adults with no recently reported acute infections or vaccinations were included as donors. All donors were Caucasian adults living in Nashville, Tennessee, USA. For unsorted samples, 96 million or so PBMCs were counted, and genomic DNA was extracted using the QIAamp DNA Blood Mini kit. Blood was collected by leukapheresis, and PBMCs were isolated by Ficoll-Histopaque density gradient centrifugation and then cryopreserved in liquid nitrogen vapor phase.

TCR CDR3 regions were amplified from genomic DNA by multiplex PCR using the deep immunoSEQ assay. Extracted genomic DNA from each cell subset was distributed evenly across all wells of several immunoSEQ 96-well plates, and each plate was treated as a replicate. For unsorted PBMC, around 300 ng of genomic DNA, equivalent to around 30,000 T cell genomes, went into each replicate PCR. Genomic DNA from unsorted PBMC was sequenced over ten immunoSEQ deep assay plates. Purified libraries were quantified with a Qubit 3.0 fluorometer, sized on a Bioanalyzer 2100, and re-quantified with the KAPA Library Quantification kit. Every immunoSEQ 96-well plate was sequenced on a dedicated single-read 150-cycle Illumina NextSeq 550 flow cell. As for the authors' bioinformatics: Because the immunoSEQ output held only junctional sequences and lacked quality scores, the filtering could not match the filtering applied to full-length reads. Sequences were annotated with PyIR, a Python wrapper for IgBLAST v1.9, and V/J genes and CDR3 were assigned using IMGT germline references. Reads were removed for weak V/J assignments (E-value above 1e-6), missing CDR3, stop codons, out-of-frame junctions, or ambiguous translated residues. A V3J clonotype was defined by an identical inferred V gene, J gene, and CDR3 amino acid sequence. To compute the percentage overlap between repertoires, the number of shared unique clonotypes was divided by the size of the smaller repertoire. Richness of each repertoire was evaluated using RTK rarefaction, the Chao1 estimator, and Recon v2.1 estimates of unobserved clonotypes. This is the immuneACCESS table as TCRdb keeps it, with only in-frame sequences that have V and J called. A part of the clones is gone; compared with another copy, unresolved V genes explain less than half, and the rest is unexplained. The V and J calls and the clone size are those of that table, but D and trimming were determined from the DNA. The sample has around 500,000 clones on record, roughly 80% of them singletons. Approximately 12% of the sample is in the top ten clones.

The chain couples TRBV28 to TRBJ2-7; confidence is insufficient to name the D gene. The clonotype comes from a middle-aged woman in good health. Some clones in this sample may be carry-over from other donors' samples. Specimen: PBMCs. The CDR3 sequence is CASSFLGPYEQYF. The DNA reads TGTGCCAGCAGCTTCCTAGGACCCTACGAGCAGTACTTC.